The 24 T cell receptor beta chains below were found in one sample sequenced in a study of blood T cell repertoires in COVID-19. Clones were sequenced by immunoSEQ multiplex PCR, and TCRdb holds only the in-frame ones, with some missing. The table includes almost 200,000 clones, around four fifths detected once. Material: peripheral blood. These receptors all stem from a man in his sixties with COVID-19, enrolled during active disease.

The chain has TRBV9 and TRBJ1-1; no reliable D call. CDR1 SGDLS and CDR2 YYNGEE come from the germline V gene. The CDR3 runs 13 residues. V lost 3 bases and J lost 3, with 9 bases in between. CDR3 residues: CASSASLDTEAFF. Here the CDR3 DNA reads TGTGCCAGCAGCGCGAGCCTTGACACTGAAGCTTTCTTT.

This clone was seen once. The chain couples TRBV4-2 to TRBJ2-2; 9 bases line up with TRBD1. Trimming cost V 0 bases and J 4 bases; bases outside gene matches: 3. There are 16 residues in the CDR3. Germline CDR1 reads LGHNA; CDR2 reads YNFKEQ. The chain's CDR3 is CASSQDGTGSTGELFF. CDR3 sequence (DNA): TGTGCCAGCAGCCAAGACGGGACAGGGTCCACCGGGGAGCTGTTTTTT.

The chain is built from TRBV18 and TRBJ1-2; 9 bases map to TRBD1. CDR3 length: 15 residues. The V and J ends lost 3 bases and 0 bases, in that order; junction bases with no gene match: 2. The V gene's germline CDR1 is KGHSH and CDR2 LQKENI. CDR3 bases: TGTGCCAGCTCACCGACAGGGGGTTCTAACTATGGCTACACCTTC. Its protein product is CASSPTGGSNYGYTF. Full variable domain (rest looked up from reference TRBV18 and TRBJ1-2): NAGVMQNPRHLVRRRGQEARLRCSPMKGHSHVYWYRQLPEEGLKFMVYLQKENIIDESGMPKERFSAEFPKEGPSILRIQQVVRGDSAAYFCASSPTGGSNYGYTFGSGTRLTVV.

V and J are TRBV2 and TRBJ1-5; the D gene is possibly TRBD1 (5 bases). Trimming removed 7 bases from V and 0 bases from J, with 10 bases in between. The CDR3 sequence is 14 residues long. Germline CDR1 SNHLY, CDR2 FYNNEI. The CDR3 sequence is CASNRQYSNQPQHF. The DNA of the CDR3 is TGTGCCAGCAATAGACAGTATAGCAATCAGCCCCAGCATTTT.

The chain uses TRBV3-1 (or the pseudogene TRBV3-2) and TRBJ2-3, with D possibly TRBD2 on 5 matching bases. CDR1 LGHDT and CDR2 YNNKEL come from the germline V gene (reference sequence). This CDR3 has 16 residues. Trimming shortened V by 3 bases and J by 2 bases, and 15 bases separated the two germline ends. CDR3 region: CASSHEASRNTDTQYF. The CDR3 DNA follows: TGTGCCAGCAGCCATGAAGCTAGCCGTAACACAGATACGCAGTATTTT.

The chain carries TRBV4-3 and TRBJ1-2; D remains ambiguous. This CDR3 is built from 13 residues. Germline assignment: CDR1 LGHNA and CDR2 YSLEER. The V end was cut by 0 bases, the J end by 4 bases, with 6 bases between. Here the CDR3 DNA reads TGCGCCAGCAGCCAAGATCTCGGCTATGGCTACACCTTC. This encodes CASSQDLGYGYTF.

V and J are TRBV11-2 and TRBJ2-5, with 9 positions matching TRBD1. The CDR3 has 16 amino acids. The V gene's germline CDR1 is SGHAT and CDR2 FQNNGV. V trimming: 8 bases; J trimming: 5 bases; junction bases outside the gene matches: 15. DNA of the CDR3: TGTGCCAGCCGAGCCGGGACAGGGAAGGTTCGGGAGACCCAGTACTTC. Protein: CASRAGTGKVRETQYF.

The rearrangement uses TRBV13 and TRBJ2-5, with 8 bases lining up with TRBD1. Per germline, CDR1 PRHDT and CDR2 FYEKMQ (reference sequence). V was clipped by 5 bases and J by 5 bases; unmatched bases: 13. This CDR3 is built from 16 residues. The CDR3 DNA follows: TGTGCCAGCAGCCTCCGCCCCACAGGGGGTAAGGAGACCCAGTACTTC. It translates to CASSLRPTGGKETQYF.

The gene calls are TRBV4-1 and TRBJ1-6; 11 bases map to TRBD1. The V gene's germline CDR1 is MGHRA and CDR2 YSYEKL. This CDR3 contains 16 residues. J lost 10 bases, V lost 0 bases, and 5 bases had no gene match. The CDR3: CASSQEGTGGTSPLHF. In DNA, the CDR3 is TGCGCCAGCAGCCAAGAGGGGACAGGGGGAACCTCACCCCTCCACTTT.

This clone was detected once. The DNA of the CDR3 is TGTGCCAGCAGTTTAACGGTCCTAGCGGGCACAGATACGCAGTATTTT. As protein: CASSLTVLAGTDTQYF. The V and J genes are TRBV28 and TRBJ2-3; TRBD2 matches 7 bases. This CDR3 spans 16 amino acids. The germline V gene has CDR1 MDHEN and CDR2 SYDVKM. V shed 2 bases, J shed 1 base, and the junction held 6 bases outside the gene matches.

This clone appeared a few times. V usage is TRBV3-1 (or the pseudogene TRBV3-2) and J usage is TRBJ1-6; the D is unclear. Trimming left V 1 base short and J 8 bases short, with 9 bases between. Germline V gene sequence: CDR1 LGHDT, CDR2 YNNKEL (reference sequence). The CDR3 length is 14 residues. CDR3 loop: CASSQGLIDSPLHF. CDR3 DNA sequence: TGTGCCAGCAGCCAAGGTCTTATTGATTCACCCCTCCACTTT.

This clone occurred a few times. J is TRBJ1-1 and V is TRBV3-1 (or the pseudogene TRBV3-2); 10 nucleotides agree with TRBD1. V lost 4 bases, J lost 6 bases, and 5 bases stayed unmatched. The CDR3 is made up of 14 amino acids. The germline V gene has CDR1 LGHDT and CDR2 YNNKEL (reference sequence). CDR3 region: CASSPWDRGSEAFF. CDR3 bases: TGTGCCAGCAGCCCCTGGGACAGGGGCTCTGAAGCTTTCTTT.

In this sample, this clone turned up once. The chain links TRBV30 to TRBJ2-3, with D unresolved. V was cut by 5 bases and J by 4 bases, with 10 bases left in between. Germline V gene data show CDR1 as GTSNPN and CDR2 as SVGIG (reference sequence). The CDR3 length is 12 residues. The CDR3: CAWGSPADTQYF. CDR3 DNA: TGTGCCTGGGGTAGCCCGGCAGATACGCAGTATTTT.

This clone was seen just once. The chain couples TRBV9 to TRBJ2-3; D is ambiguous. V shed 1 base and J shed 1 base, with 10 bases lying between them. Germline V gives CDR1 SGDLS, CDR2 YYNGEE. This CDR3 contains 15 residues. CDR3 bases: TGTGCCAGCAGCGTAAGGCAGGTGGGCACAGATACGCAGTATTTT. Translating gives CASSVRQVGTDTQYF.

The chain joins TRBV2 to TRBJ2-2; D possibly corresponds to TRBD1 (6 bases). The CDR3 runs to 14 residues. V was pared by 2 bases and J by 4 bases, with 8 bases between. Germline V CDR1 and CDR2: SNHLY, FYNNEI. CDR3 residues: CASSEQGGTGELFF. The CDR3 DNA reads as TGTGCCAGCAGTGAACAAGGGGGCACCGGGGAGCTGTTTTTT.

The chain is built from TRBV10-3 and TRBJ1-2, with TRBD1 matching over 8 bases. The ends lost 3 bases at V and 4 bases at J; junction bases unmatched: 4. CDR1 ENHRY and CDR2 SYGVKD come from the germline V gene. The CDR3 runs to 14 residues. The CDR3 DNA is TGTGCCATCAGTGACGCAGGGGGCTCCTATGGCTACACCTTC. Translating it yields CAISDAGGSYGYTF.

The rearrangement uses TRBV5-4 and TRBJ2-2; no definite D call. The CDR3 is 12 residues long. Germline lookup yields CDR1 SGHNT and CDR2 YYREEE (reference sequence). Between the trimmed V and J ends, which lost 2 bases and 7 bases, there was a span of 6 bases. The chain's CDR3 is CASSLQYGELFF. CDR3 DNA: TGTGCCAGCAGCTTACAGTACGGGGAGCTGTTTTTT.

This sequence joins TRBV5-1 and TRBJ2-2; 12 bases agree with TRBD2. Unmatched junction bases numbered 4, after V lost 0 bases and J lost 7 bases. The CDR3 covers 16 residues. Per the germline V gene, CDR1 is SGHRS and CDR2 is YFSETQ. CDR3 residues: CASSLGTSGTYGELFF. Here the CDR3 DNA reads TGCGCCAGCAGCTTGGGGACTAGCGGGACTTACGGGGAGCTGTTTTTT.

The V call is TRBV11-3, the J call TRBJ2-7; 8 bases align to TRBD1. J gave up 4 bases and V 1 base, and 9 bases lay outside the gene matches. Germline CDR1 reads SGHNT; CDR2 reads YENEEA. The CDR3 covers 16 residues. The CDR3 DNA follows: TGTGCCAGCAGCTTAGCCGGGACAGGCGGGCGGTACGAGCAGTACTTC. It translates to CASSLAGTGGRYEQYF.

CDR3 coding DNA: TGTGCCAGCAGTCTTGGACAGGGAACGGTAAGGAATCAGCCCCAGCATTTT. Protein product: CASSLGQGTVRNQPQHF. The chain joins TRBV28 to TRBJ1-5, with TRBD1 matching over 8 bases. This CDR3 contains 17 residues. V was pared by 5 bases and J by 4 bases, with 13 bases of the junction left unmatched. Per the germline V gene, CDR1 is MDHEN and CDR2 is SYDVKM. Looking up the rest from reference TRBV28 and TRBJ1-5 gives the full variable domain: DVKVTQSSRYLVKRTGEKVFLECVQDMDHENMFWYRQDPGLGLRLIYFSYDVKMKEKGDIPEGYSVSREKKERFSLILESASTNQTSMYLCASSLGQGTVRNQPQHFGDGTRLSIL.

In its sample, this clone was seen once. V gene TRBV12-3 or TRBV12-4 combines with J gene TRBJ2-5; D is uncertain. The V end lost 4 bases, the J end lost 0 bases, and 6 bases lay between the germline ends. The CDR3 covers 13 residues. CDR3 bases: TGTGCCAGCAGTTCGGGTAACCAAGAGACCCAGTACTTC. This translates into CASSSGNQETQYF.

J is TRBJ1-1 and V is TRBV5-4, with D uncertain. Between the trimmed V and J ends, which lost 0 bases and 1 base, there was a span of 13 bases. Germline loops: CDR1 SGHNT, CDR2 YYREEE (reference sequence). The CDR3 is made up of 16 amino acids. CDR3 nucleotide sequence: TGTGCCAGCAGCTTGGTCCGGGGATCGGCGAACACTGAAGCTTTCTTT. Its protein product is CASSLVRGSANTEAFF.

This clone was seen once. As DNA, the CDR3 is TGTGCCAGCAGGGACACCAGCACAGATACGCAGTATTTT. As protein: CASRDTSTDTQYF. The rearrangement links TRBV6-5 to TRBJ2-3, with a weak D call TRBD1 (5 bases). This CDR3 is 13 amino acids long. The germline gives CDR1 MNHEY, CDR2 SVGAGI. With 6 bases removed from V and 0 bases from J, the gap between germline ends came to 7 bases.

The genes are TRBV21-1 and TRBJ2-1; the table's TRBD1 call for D was not verified on the DNA. TRBV21-1 is deemed a pseudogene. The CDR3 has 17 residues. CDR3: CASSKVEDSSAYNEQFF. The CDR3 DNA follows: TGTGCCAGCAGCAAAGTCGAAGACAGCTCAGCCTACAATGAGCAGTTCTTC.